The 17 T cell receptor beta chains below were found in one sample sequenced in a study of CXCR3-negative and CXCR3-positive naive CD8 T cells. Libraries were UMI-labeled 5' RACE TRB cDNA. No DNA is given; TCRdb re-called the 5' RACE reads and lists each CDR3 protein once. Its clone listing holds about 130,000 distinct CDR3 sequences. The specimen was naive CXCR3- CD8+ T cells from blood. Subset specified: CD45RO-CCR7+CD27+CD95- naive CD8+ T cells lacking CXCR3 (TNR3-). The receptors shown here come from a human donor in good health. Some clones in this sample may be carry-over from other donors' samples.

This sequence joins TRBV15 and TRBJ2-3; the TRBD2 assignment by TCRdb is unverifiable without DNA. The CDR3 loop spans 12 amino acids. Germline loops: CDR1 LNHNV, CDR2 YYDKDF (reference sequence). Here the CDR3 reads CATLAGDDTQYF.

The V and J genes are TRBV4-1 and TRBJ2-2. Germline-derived CDR1 and CDR2 are MGHRA and YSYEKL. CDR3 length: 15 amino acids. The CDR3 spells CASSQVTRRTGELFF.

The chain links TRBV9 to TRBJ2-3; TCRdb picks TRBD2, but there is no DNA to check that call. This CDR3 comprises 19 residues. Germline V gene data show CDR1 as SGDLS and CDR2 as YYNGEE. CDR3 in amino acids: CASSVVLSGDPSSTDTQYF.

V and J are TRBV11-3 and TRBJ1-2; as DNA is missing, the TRBD1 call by TCRdb cannot be tested. Germline lookup yields CDR1 SGHNT and CDR2 YENEEA. The CDR3 consists of 13 residues. The CDR3 sequence is CASSSDRGYGYTF.

This rearrangement joins TRBV29-1 to TRBJ2-2; TCRdb outputs TRBD2, but without DNA this stays unchecked. Looked up from germline, CDR1 is SQVTM and CDR2 is ANQGSEA. The CDR3 loop spans 17 amino acids. Here the CDR3 reads CSVKGLAGFSNTGELFF.

The CDR3 loop reads CASSEARTDYTDTQYF. The chain is built from TRBV6-1 and TRBJ2-3. CDR1 is MNHNS and CDR2 is SASEGT in the germline V gene. This CDR3 is built from 16 residues.

This chain links TRBV15 with TRBJ2-3. CDR3 length: 17 residues. The germline V gene has CDR1 LNHNV and CDR2 YYDKDF (reference sequence). This chain's CDR3 is CATSRDPAGGSTDTQYF.

This rearrangement joins TRBV28 to TRBJ2-3; the TCRdb D gene call, TRBD1, has no DNA to confirm it. The CDR3 covers 13 residues. Germline CDR1 reads MDHEN; CDR2 reads SYDVKM. The CDR3: CASSYGTPDTQYF.

The V and J genes are TRBV21-1 and TRBJ2-3; TCRdb selects TRBD2, and the lack of DNA leaves this call unchecked. TRBV21-1 is assigned pseudogene status. This CDR3 is 15 amino acids long. The CDR3 sequence: CASSKVLGSEDTQYF.

V usage is TRBV7-9 and J usage is TRBJ2-6; the D call of TRBD1 rests on TCRdb alone, since no DNA is present to check it. The CDR3 runs 16 residues. Germline values: CDR1 SEHNR, CDR2 FQNEAQ (reference sequence). The CDR3 loop is CASSRLTGVGANVLTF. Full variable domain (rest looked up from reference TRBV7-9 and TRBJ2-6): DTGVSQNPRHKITKRGQNVTFRCDPISEHNRLYWYRQTLGQGPEFLTYFQNEAQLEKSRLLSDRFSAERPKGSFSTLEIQRTEQGDSAMYLCASSRLTGVGANVLTFGAGSRLTVL.

This sequence joins TRBV7-6 and TRBJ1-1; the TCRdb D gene call, TRBD1, has no DNA to confirm it. The V gene's germline CDR1 is SGHVS and CDR2 FNYEAQ. The CDR3 runs to 15 residues. CDR3 in amino acids: CASSGLQAMNTEAFF.

This chain joins TRBV11-2 and TRBJ2-7; TCRdb indicates TRBD2, and absent DNA this call remains unverified. Germline V gene data show CDR1 as SGHAT and CDR2 as FQNNGV. The CDR3 spans 15 residues. CDR3 sequence reads: CASSLLGGKNYEQYF.

The V call is TRBV20-1, the J call TRBJ2-5; checking the TCRdb D call of TRBD1 is not possible without DNA. CDR1 is DFQATT and CDR2 is SNEGSKA in the germline V gene (reference sequence). CDR3 length: 16 residues. CDR3: CSAYIPEQGSQETQYF.

This sequence joins TRBV14 and TRBJ2-7; with no DNA, the TCRdb D assignment of TRBD2 cannot be verified. The CDR3 is made up of 19 amino acids. The germline gives CDR1 SGHDN, CDR2 FVKESK. This chain's CDR3 is CASSLLRTSGRAGYYEQYF.

The rearrangement joins TRBV20-1 to TRBJ2-2; lacking DNA, the TRBD1 call made by TCRdb goes unchecked. The CDR3 totals 14 residues. Germline V gives CDR1 DFQATT, CDR2 SNEGSKA (reference sequence). CDR3 region: CSAPRDKGTGELFF.

The chain uses TRBV13 and TRBJ2-3; the D call of TRBD1 rests on TCRdb alone, since no DNA is present to check it. The CDR3 contains 15 residues. CDR1 is PRHDT, CDR2 FYEKMQ, per germline (reference sequence). CDR3 loop: CASSTRDNGPDTQYF.

The CDR3 sequence: CASSQERELRSYEQYF. The V gene is TRBV4-3, the J gene TRBJ2-7. Looked up from germline, CDR1 is LGHNA and CDR2 is YSLEER. This CDR3 spans 16 amino acids.